These 5 T cell receptor beta chains share one sample of origin, sequenced in a study of T cell responses to AZD1222 COVID-19 vaccine (dated by TCRdb to about 2021). In the paper's terms, the time point label means: baseline before first vaccination. Libraries came from the immunoSEQ multiplex PCR assay. What TCRdb holds here is the immuneACCESS table cut down to in-frame rearrangements. Part of the clones is not present; checked against another copy, under half of the missing clones reflect an unresolved V gene, and the others are unexplained. The sample data list about 110,000 clones, and 70% to 90% of these were observed just once. The ten largest clones take up 3.2% of the sample. This specimen was peripheral blood, taken on day 0 of AZD1222 vaccination. The source of these receptors is an adult in good health.

This clone was observed a single time. V is TRBV7-8 and J is TRBJ1-2, with 7 nucleotides matching TRBD1. CDR3 length: 13 residues. V was clipped by 5 bases and J by 8 bases; unmatched bases: 8. In germline, CDR1 is SGHVS, CDR2 FQNEAQ. The CDR3 region has the DNA TGTGCCAGCAGCAGGGACAGAGCGGACGGCTACACCTTC. The encoded protein is CASSRDRADGYTF.

The gene calls are TRBV28 and TRBJ1-1; 9 nucleotides agree with TRBD1. Losses at the gene ends were 5 bases for V and 2 bases for J; bases not matched to a gene: 6. The CDR3 totals 15 residues. Germline CDR1 and CDR2: MDHEN and SYDVKM. This CDR3 reads CASSPGTGINTEAFF. DNA for the CDR3: TGTGCCAGCAGTCCTGGGACAGGGATAAACACTGAAGCTTTCTTT.

Concerning this clone: A junction end diverges from the germline sequence, so it may reflect a read error. The rearrangement uses TRBV14 and TRBJ2-1, with TRBD2 matching 15 bases. Germline CDR1 and CDR2: SGHDN and FVKESK. The CDR3 is made up of 18 amino acids. The CDR3 nucleotides read TGTGCCAGCAGCAAAGACTTCGGGACTAGCGGGAGGTACAATGAGCAGTTCTTC. This encodes CASSKDFGTSGRYNEQFF.

The CDR3 protein is CASSLRVGAGGNEQFF. CDR3 nucleotides: TGTGCCAGCAGCTTAAGAGTGGGAGCGGGAGGCAATGAGCAGTTCTTC. The J gene is TRBJ2-1, the V gene TRBV7-8; 9 bases line up with TRBD2. The J segment lost 6 bases and the V segment lost 2 bases, leaving 8 bases of the junction unmatched. The CDR3 covers 16 residues. The germline V gene encodes CDR1 SGHVS and CDR2 FQNEAQ.

J is TRBJ2-7 and V is TRBV7-8; 12 bases line up with TRBD1. Germline CDR1 reads SGHVS; CDR2 reads FQNEAQ. This CDR3 comprises 17 residues. J gave up 7 bases and V 5 bases, and 15 bases lay outside the gene matches. The CDR3 spells CASSTGTGTGGFREQYF. For the CDR3, the DNA is TGTGCCAGCAGCACAGGAACCGGGACAGGGGGCTTCAGGGAGCAGTACTTC.